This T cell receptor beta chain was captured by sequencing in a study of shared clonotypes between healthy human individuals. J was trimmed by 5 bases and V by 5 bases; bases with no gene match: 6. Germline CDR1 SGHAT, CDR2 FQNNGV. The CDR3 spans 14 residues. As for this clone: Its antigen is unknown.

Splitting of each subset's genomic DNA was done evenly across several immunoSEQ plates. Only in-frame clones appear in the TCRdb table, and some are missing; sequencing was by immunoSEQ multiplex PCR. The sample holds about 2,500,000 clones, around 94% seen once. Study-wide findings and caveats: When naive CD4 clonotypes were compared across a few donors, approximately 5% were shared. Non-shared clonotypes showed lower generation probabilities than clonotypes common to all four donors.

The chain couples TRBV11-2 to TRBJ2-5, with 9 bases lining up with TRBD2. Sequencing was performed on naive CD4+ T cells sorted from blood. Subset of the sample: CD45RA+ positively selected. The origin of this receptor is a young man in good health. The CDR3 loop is CASSVSSGGETQYF. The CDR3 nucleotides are TGTGCCAGCAGCGTCTCGAGCGGGGGGGAGACCCAGTACTTC. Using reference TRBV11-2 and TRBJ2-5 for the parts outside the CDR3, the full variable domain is EAGVAQSPRYKIIEKRQSVAFWCNPISGHATLYWYQQILGQGPKLLIQFQNNGVVDDSQLPKDRFSAERLKGVDSTLKIQPAKLEDSAVYLCASSVSSGGETQYFGPGTRLLVL.